This T cell receptor (beta chain) is drawn from a study of T-cell memory formation after mild COVID-19. Study-wide findings and caveats: The authors did not confirm SARS-CoV-2 specificity of second-wave clones peaking day 37. Contracting CD4+ clones sat mainly in CM and EM; CD8+ in EMRA.

TCRdb re-analysed the 5' RACE reads in MiXCR, keeping a single row per CDR3 protein. The sample lists about 100,000 distinct CDR3 sequences; about a sixth were seen once. This clonotype was detected a few times. No antigen is known for it. What was sequenced was PBMCs or a T cell subset sorted from them (not recorded which). The sequence was obtained from a man younger than 35 who had mild COVID-19 (a few samples of this study predate the infection). Cell type and time point are not known.

This CDR3 is CASSISTGFAGELFF. The CDR3 coding sequence is TGTGCCAGCTCAATCTCGACAGGGTTCGCCGGGGAGCTGTTTTTT. The V call is TRBV18, the J call TRBJ2-2; 7 bases map to TRBD1. V was clipped by 5 bases and J by 6 bases; unmatched bases: 9. CDR1 and CDR2 from the germline V gene are KGHSH and LQKENI. The CDR3 covers 15 residues. Complete variable domain (other parts from reference TRBV18 and TRBJ2-2): NAGVMQNPRHLVRRRGQEARLRCSPMKGHSHVYWYRQLPEEGLKFMVYLQKENIIDESGMPKERFSAEFPKEGPSILRIQQVVRGDSAAYFCASSISTGFAGELFFGEGSRLTVL.